These 12 T cell receptor beta chains share one sample of origin, sequenced in a study of T cell responses to AZD1222 COVID-19 vaccine. The data were produced by immunoSEQ multiplex PCR, yet TCRdb's version contains in-frame clones alone and is incomplete. The table records some 120,000 clones, 70% to 90% of them present only once. The material sequenced was peripheral blood, taken on day 0 of MenACWY control vaccination. These receptor sequences come from an adult in good health.

The CDR3 bases are TGTGCCAGCAGCGAAACGGGGGCTATTTACGAGCAGTTCTTC. Translated: CASSETGAIYEQFF. This rearrangement joins TRBV7-9 to TRBJ2-1, with D perhaps being TRBD1 or TRBD2 (6 bases each). V was trimmed by 5 bases and J by 10 bases, leaving 18 bases between them. Germline assignment: CDR1 SEHNR and CDR2 FQNEAQ (reference sequence). The CDR3 loop spans 14 amino acids.

This sequence joins TRBV7-9 and TRBJ2-7; D is uncertain. V was pared by 6 bases and J by 2 bases, with 14 bases between. The CDR3 contains 14 residues. Looked up from germline, CDR1 is SEHNR and CDR2 is FQNEAQ (reference sequence). The CDR3 here is CASRKSPGPYEQYF. As DNA, the CDR3 is TGTGCCAGCAGAAAAAGCCCGGGCCCCTACGAGCAGTACTTC.

The table lists this clone with a few counts. V usage is TRBV3-1 (or the pseudogene TRBV3-2) and J usage is TRBJ1-5, with a weak D call TRBD1 (6 bases). The V gene's germline CDR1 is LGHDT and CDR2 YNNKEL (reference sequence). V was clipped by 1 base and J by 7 bases, with 8 bases between them. CDR3 length: 13 amino acids. In DNA, the CDR3 is TGTGCCAGCAGCCAAGGGGACAAACAGCCCCAGCATTTT. Translation gives CASSQGDKQPQHF.

V is TRBV28 and J is TRBJ1-1, with 9 bases identical to TRBD1. Germline CDR1 and CDR2: MDHEN and SYDVKM. This CDR3 has 15 amino acids. Trimming took 5 bases from V and 1 from J; bases not matched to a gene: 5. The DNA for the CDR3 is TGTGCCAGCAGTCTACAGGGGGCGGCGAACACTGAAGCTTTCTTT. Translated, it gives CASSLQGAANTEAFF.

This chain links TRBV25-1 with TRBJ1-1; D is possibly TRBD1 (6 bases). The germline V and J ends were trimmed by 4 bases and 0 bases, with 9 bases remaining between them. CDR1 is MGHDK and CDR2 is SYGVNS in the germline V gene. This CDR3 is built from 14 residues. In DNA, the CDR3 is TGTGCCAGCAGTGGTTCAGGGGTGAACACTGAAGCTTTCTTT. This encodes CASSGSGVNTEAFF.

V is TRBV6-1 and J is TRBJ1-1; D possibly corresponds to TRBD1 (6 bases). The length of the CDR3 is 13 residues. Trimming left V 0 bases short and J 5 bases short, with 7 bases between. Germline CDR1 MNHNS, CDR2 SASEGT. The CDR3 is CASSEAQGTEAFF. In DNA form, the CDR3 reads TGTGCCAGCAGTGAAGCCCAGGGGACTGAAGCTTTCTTT.

The genes are TRBV6-2 or TRBV6-3 and TRBJ1-6; the D is unclear. In germline, CDR1 is MNHEY, CDR2 SVGEGT. V lost 2 bases and J lost 7, with 6 bases in between. The CDR3 has 13 amino acids. This CDR3 reads CASSYQKNSPLHF. CDR3 DNA: TGTGCCAGCAGTTACCAGAAGAATTCACCCCTCCACTTT.

This chain uses TRBV12-3 or TRBV12-4 with TRBJ2-1; weak D call: TRBD1 (5 bases). CDR3 length equals 13 residues. Trimming left V 6 bases short and J 6 bases short, with 12 bases between. The CDR3 DNA is TGTGCCAGCAGCCCAACAGGACCCAATGAGCAGTTCTTC. Translated, it gives CASSPTGPNEQFF.

About this clone: Other DNA sequences from this sample encode an identical CDR3 as well. The chain recombines TRBV2 with TRBJ1-5, with a weak D call TRBD1 (5 bases). V shed 5 bases and J shed 4 bases, with 9 bases lying between them. Germline V gives CDR1 SNHLY, CDR2 FYNNEI. The CDR3 is 13 residues long. CDR3 coding DNA: TGTGCCAGCAGTCGAGACAGTAATCAGCCCCAGCATTTT. The encoded protein is CASSRDSNQPQHF.

The chain combines TRBV11-2 with TRBJ2-2; 8 bases fit TRBD2. Unmatched junction bases numbered 7, after V lost 0 bases and J lost 1 base. The CDR3 runs 18 residues. Looked up from germline, CDR1 is SGHAT and CDR2 is FQNNGV. Written as DNA, the CDR3 is TGTGCCAGCAGCTTAGATTCCCGGGGGGGCCTGAACACCGGGGAGCTGTTTTTT. It yields the protein CASSLDSRGGLNTGELFF.

The rearrangement links TRBV5-3 to TRBJ1-2; no definite D call. TRBV5-3 is sorted into the ORF group, with uncertain function. The CDR3 covers 16 residues. V lost 0 bases and J 1 base, leaving 13 bases between the germline ends. CDR3 amino acids: CARSLVRSGINYGYTF. The CDR3 DNA sequence: TGTGCCAGAAGCTTGGTGCGTAGCGGGATTAACTATGGCTACACCTTC.

The chain combines TRBV5-1 with TRBJ1-5; D is possibly TRBD1 (6 bases). Germline V gene lookup returns CDR1 SGHRS and CDR2 YFSETQ. The V end was cut by 4 bases, the J end by 2 bases, with 10 bases between. CDR3 size: 14 residues. The CDR3 DNA follows: TGCGCCAGCAGCCCGGAGGGGGGCAATCAGCCCCAGCATTTT. Translating gives CASSPEGGNQPQHF.